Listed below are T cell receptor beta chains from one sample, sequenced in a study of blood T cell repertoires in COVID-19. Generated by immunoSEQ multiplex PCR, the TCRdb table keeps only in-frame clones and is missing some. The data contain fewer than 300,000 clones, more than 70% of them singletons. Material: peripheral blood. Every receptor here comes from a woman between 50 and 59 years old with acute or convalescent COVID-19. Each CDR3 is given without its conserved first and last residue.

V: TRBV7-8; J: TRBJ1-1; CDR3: ASSPQGGTEAF
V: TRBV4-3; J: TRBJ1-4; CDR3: ASSQTQGAGNEKLF
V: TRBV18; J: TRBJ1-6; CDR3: ASSPNSGQADSPLH
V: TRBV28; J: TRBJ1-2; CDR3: ASTTQGLGYT
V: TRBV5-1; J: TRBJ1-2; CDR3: ASSLAGGMNYGYT
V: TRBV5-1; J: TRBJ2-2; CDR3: ASSEGTDSSNTGELF
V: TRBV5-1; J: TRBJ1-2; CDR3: ASAREDYGYT
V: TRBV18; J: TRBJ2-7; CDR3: ASSLTGTSGTYEQY
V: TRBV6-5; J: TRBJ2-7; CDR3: ASSPLAGTDYEQY
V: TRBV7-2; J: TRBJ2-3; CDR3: ASSPRRTGAGTDTQY
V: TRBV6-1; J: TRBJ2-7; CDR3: ASSELVTYEQY
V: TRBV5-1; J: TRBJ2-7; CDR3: ASSKEPGQAYEQY
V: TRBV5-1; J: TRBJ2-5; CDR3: ASSLRLIELSETQY
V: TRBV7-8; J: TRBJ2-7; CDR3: ASSPRGFSYEQY
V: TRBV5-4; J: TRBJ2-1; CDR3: ASSLGGGSSYNEQF
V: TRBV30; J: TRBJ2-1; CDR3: AWSTLAAQTYNEQF
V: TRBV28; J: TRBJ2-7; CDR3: ASSLVTGGPYEQY
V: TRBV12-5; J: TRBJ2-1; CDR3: ASGLERTSGRPNEQF
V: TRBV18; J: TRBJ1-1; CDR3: ASSPISPGMNTEAF
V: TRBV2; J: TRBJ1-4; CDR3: ASRAGLATNEKLF
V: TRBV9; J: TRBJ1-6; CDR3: ASSAHLGRTGSPLH
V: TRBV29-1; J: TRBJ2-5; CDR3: SSVPYSRVRGETQY
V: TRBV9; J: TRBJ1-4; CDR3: ASKGQLGEKLF
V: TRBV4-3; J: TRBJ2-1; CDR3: ASSQDSLASRNEQF
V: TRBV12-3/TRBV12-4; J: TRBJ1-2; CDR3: ASSPSYGYT
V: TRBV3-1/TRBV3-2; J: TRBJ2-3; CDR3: ASSQGPGGTDTQY
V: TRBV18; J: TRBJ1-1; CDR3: ASSPPGVKVNTEAF
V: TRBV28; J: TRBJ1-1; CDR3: ASSLKGLFGGTF
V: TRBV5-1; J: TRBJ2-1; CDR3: ASSSLAEDYNEQF
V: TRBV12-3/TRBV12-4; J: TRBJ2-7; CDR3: ASSGQGHYEQY
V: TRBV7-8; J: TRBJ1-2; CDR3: ASSSQGKGYGYT
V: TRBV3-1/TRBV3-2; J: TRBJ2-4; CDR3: ASSQNRLAQPHSLAKNIQY
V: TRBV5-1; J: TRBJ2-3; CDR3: ASSGKTGFKVLISDTQY
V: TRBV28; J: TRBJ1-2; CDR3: ASNPGTLYGYT
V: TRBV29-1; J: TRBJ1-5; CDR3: SAGQTNQPQH
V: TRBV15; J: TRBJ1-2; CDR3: ATSRVGRGYGYT
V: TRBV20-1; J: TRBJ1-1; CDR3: SASEQGAF
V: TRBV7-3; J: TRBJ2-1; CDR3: ASSLAQGKDEQF
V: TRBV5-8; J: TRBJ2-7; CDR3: ASRRGGRGDEQY
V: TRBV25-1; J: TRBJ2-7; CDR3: ASSVGGVGEQY
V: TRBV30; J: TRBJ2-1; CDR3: AWSGLGYEQF
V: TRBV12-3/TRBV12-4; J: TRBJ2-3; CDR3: ASSSEGTQY
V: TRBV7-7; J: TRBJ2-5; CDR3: ASSPDPRAGAGIEETQY
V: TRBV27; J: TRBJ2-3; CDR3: ASSLQPGYIPDTQY
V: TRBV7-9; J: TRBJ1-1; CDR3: ASSLDRLNTEAF
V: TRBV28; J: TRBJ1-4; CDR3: ASRFGGTSEKLF
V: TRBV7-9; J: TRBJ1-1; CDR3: ASSLVGQITEAF
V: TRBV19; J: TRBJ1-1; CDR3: ASSISGPDTEAF
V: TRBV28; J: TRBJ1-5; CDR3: ASSSGGGDQPQH